This T cell receptor (beta chain) was sequenced in a study of regulatory T cells in long-lasting Graves disease (dated by TCRdb to 2020 to 2022). In terms of the full investigation: Antithyroid drugs had been taken for less than 3 months by newly diagnosed Graves' disease patients. This study used TCR sequencing and RNA sequencing of peripheral blood to compare persistent Graves' disease patients against newly diagnosed Graves' disease patients. The study was conducted in China and was registered as a clinical trial. A total of roughly 35 samples underwent TCR sequencing: about 13 from persistent and about 20 from newly diagnosed Graves' disease patients.

Library generation was performed with multiplex PCR. The listed sequencing device is Illumina HiSeq 4000. To build TCR beta libraries, CDR3 regions were amplified by Arm-PCR using iRepertoire HTBI primers. PCR products were gel purified before sequencing. As for the authors' bioinformatics: Gene usage analysis of CDR3 amino acid clonotypes relied on the roughly 58 TRBV and 14 TRBJ segments identified across samples. Filtered high-quality paired reads were merged into contigs using COPE and FqMerger. Contigs were aligned with BLAST to IMGT TRBV, TRBD and TRBJ reference genes, and CDR3 was defined per IMGT. Any clonotype with a frequency above 0.1% was counted as a highly expanded clone. Shannon entropy served as the measure of repertoire diversity, while the Gini coefficient captured V-J evenness. Clonotypes shared by more than one individual were considered public. TCRdb took the public reads, trimmed them with fastp at Q25, ran MiXCR for clone calling and kept in-frame beta chains. Merged by CDR3 protein, the rows form single entries marked with the most common genes and DNA. The V and J calls come from TCRdb's annotation, not from the publication. Present in this sample are 540,000 or so distinct CDR3 sequences, approximately 13% of which were seen just once. The ten largest clones add up to 10% of the sample.

The count of this clonotype is one. The antigen this receptor binds is unknown. No per-base quality is available; no much larger clone lies one base away. Single-read evidence is weak. V is reduced by 7 bases and J by 7 bases, leaving a spacing of 20 bases between them. Reading from cysteine to phenylalanine, the CDR3 counts 15 amino acids. The CDR3 DNA has 45 bases and is translated from base 1. Looking up the germline V gene yields CDR1 MDHEN and CDR2 SYDVKM. Results the study describes overall, beyond this receptor: Preferential use of TRBV28, TRBJ1-2 and TRBJ2-5 was observed in persistent disease, whereas TRBV20-1 and TRBJ2-1 were favored in newly diagnosed disease. The study examined only peripheral blood because the primary lesion, thyroid tissue, could not be accessed. Compared with newly diagnosed patients, patients with persistent Graves' disease had lower TCR Shannon entropy and fewer highly expanded clones, which suggests clonal expansion. Sequencing and analysis were limited to the TCR beta chain. The authors acknowledged the small sample size as a limitation that may reduce accuracy. A larger number of public clonotypes was shared among persistent patients (about 2,700) than among newly diagnosed patients (more than 850).

The label giving this sample's time point can be read as: newly diagnosed GD, antithyroid drugs for less than 3 months. RNA was extracted from PBMCs in TRIzol for both TCR sequencing and RNA sequencing. Graves' disease was diagnosed according to American Thyroid Association guidelines. Recruitment of patients was carried out at an endocrinology department in Xi'an, China. Each patient gave roughly 10 milliliters of peripheral blood, collected in an EDTA anticoagulant tube. Ficoll Paque Plus density gradient separation was used to isolate PBMCs, and no additional T cell sorting was done. An Agilent 2100 Bioanalyzer and agarose gel were used to check RNA quality, and a NanoDrop 2000 was used to measure RNA concentration. The data were also submitted as part of a second study, on T cells in Graves' hyperthyroidism and ophthalmopathy. The second source states: Stable Graves' hyperthyroidism was defined as no progression to ophthalmopathy during 18 months of follow-up. The hyperthyroidism patients were between 18 and 65 years old and newly diagnosed, with a disease duration of less than 2 months. Exclusion was applied to patients with uncontrolled infections, other autoimmune diseases, pregnancy or lactation. Diagnoses were established on the basis of clinical symptoms, serum thyroxine and TRAb, thyroid ultrasound, and orbital computed tomography. The TCR CDR3 was subjected to a first round of RT-PCR using the HTBI primer set and the Qiagen OneStep RT-PCR kit. Most expanded thyroid clonotypes (frequency above 0.001) were also detected in blood, suggesting blood repertoires may reflect thyroid immune responses. A 13 V-J signature model separated ophthalmopathy from stable hyperthyroidism, with just over 85% sensitivity and 81.08% specificity in cross-validation and 80%/75% in testing. In validation, the model predicted progression to ophthalmopathy a median of about 6 months before onset, with about 64% sensitivity and around 76% specificity. To identify distinguishing TCR V-J signatures, a discovery cohort of some 100 patients was used, comprising 40 to 45 with Graves' ophthalmopathy and around 57 with stable Graves' hyperthyroidism. Whether ophthalmopathy could be predicted prospectively was tested in an independent validation cohort made up of 18 hyperthyroidism patients plus 17 patients who later progressed to ophthalmopathy. The 100 discovery patients were randomly divided into training and test sets at a 7:3 ratio. Thyroid tissue and blood T-cell repertoires from more than five Graves' hyperthyroidism patients were also compared in the study. After sampling, hyperthyroidism patients received methimazole starting at 30 mg daily, and ophthalmopathy patients received high-dose intravenous methylprednisolone. Libraries were constructed in a second round of multiplex PCR, after which size selection and purification were performed. Sequencing of the libraries was done on an Illumina HiSeq2000 using paired-end 100 bp reads. SOAPnuke was used to process the raw data, removing reads that contained adapters or uncalled bases, had a mean Phred below 15, or lacked an exact match to the constant primer or identifier. COPE v1.2.5 was used to merge high-quality paired reads, and clonotypes were defined as unique nucleotide sequences. MiTCR v1.1 was used to align the clonotypes against IMGT TRBV, TRBD and TRBJ reference segments. The analysis included only V-J combinations with a frequency above 0.0001, which together covered 99% to 99.2% of the repertoires. A TCS score was defined as the ratio between F50 (clonal expansion) and ExV (chaos), using BLOSUM62-based TCRdist between CDR3 peptides within each V-J. Welch's t-statistics and random forest reduced roughly 530 V-J features to 13, which were used in a naive Bayes classifier (R e1071). Sample size was not statistically predetermined, and blinding of investigators to group allocation was not performed. TCR Vbeta CDR3 sequencing of approximately 140 peripheral blood samples (over 40 ophthalmopathy, approximately 80 hyperthyroidism and 17 progressor patients) is reported in the paper.

Sequencing used peripheral blood mononuclear cells (PBMCs), obtained at new diagnosis, from a patient treated with antithyroid drugs. The rearranged chain carries TRBV28 and TRBJ2-1; confidence is insufficient to name the D gene. The sequence was collected from a young man with Graves disease. Donor details come from another sample of the same person, matched by shared clones. The DNA reads TGTGCCAGCACCAAGACCACCCCACAAAGGAATGAGCAGTTCTTC. This yields the protein CASTKTTPQRNEQFF. The variable domain in full, with residues beyond the CDR3 obtained from the reference TRBV28 and TRBJ2-1 genes, is DVKVTQSSRYLVKRTGEKVFLECVQDMDHENMFWYRQDPGLGLRLIYFSYDVKMKEKGDIPEGYSVSREKKERFSLILESASTNQTSMYLCASTKTTPQRNEQFFGPGTRLTVL.